This T cell receptor (beta chain) came from a study of identical twins. Study-level points and caveats: Invariant populations such as MAIT and iNKT cells could partly muddle zero-insertion analyses.

TCRdb called the 5' RACE reads again in MiXCR, with one record for every CDR3 protein. The data hold 600,000 to 850,000 distinct CDR3 sequences, with approximately 18% observed a single time. This clonotype occurred a few times. As yet, its antigen is unknown. CDR1 and CDR2 (germline): SGHKS, YYEKEE (reference sequence). V was trimmed by 4 bases and J by 0 bases, leaving 16 bases between them. The CDR3 loop spans 16 amino acids. This same sample was also taken into another study, of T cells expressing NK-cell markers. As that report states: Researchers got TCR beta repertoires out of sorted CD3+CD56+NKG2C+, CD3+CD56+NKG2C- and CD3+CD56-NKG2C+ T cells.

Sequences were obtained from PBMCs. This TCR was sampled from a woman under 30 in good health. The V and J genes are TRBV5-5 and TRBJ1-1; tentatively, D is TRBD1 (6 bases). DNA for the CDR3: TGTGCCAGCAGCCCGGAACAGGGTTACATGAACACTGAAGCTTTCTTT. It is translated as CASSPEQGYMNTEAFF.